The 14 T cell receptor beta chains reported below all come from one sample, sequenced in a study of patients and donors after allogeneic stem cell transplantation. TCRdb ran MiXCR on the RT-PCR reads and lists one entry per CDR3 protein. The data show roughly 230,000 distinct CDR3 sequences, around 14% seen once. Sequencing used blood, either unsorted or a sorted T cell fraction (not recorded which). The receptors stem from a human donor who was either an allogeneic HSCT recipient or a stem cell or donor lymphocyte infusion donor (not recorded which). It is not recorded whose cells these are; they may come from a transplant donor.

The sample holds a few counts of this clonotype. The chain has TRBV24-1 and TRBJ2-1; possibly TRBD1 for D (5 bases). Germline-derived CDR1 and CDR2 are KGHDR and SFDVKD. The CDR3 has 16 residues. Trimming removed 3 bases at V and 2 bases at J, with 13 bases between. Written as DNA, the CDR3 is TGTGCCACCAGTGATCAATCGGCAGGGCCCTACAATGAGCAGTTCTTC. This translates into CATSDQSAGPYNEQFF.

This rearrangement joins TRBV4-1 to TRBJ2-7; D unclear. Per the germline V gene, CDR1 is MGHRA and CDR2 is YSYEKL. The CDR3 contains 15 residues. The V and J ends lost 6 bases and 6 bases respectively, with 21 bases between them. The CDR3 here is CASRHLTDAISEQYF. The CDR3 bases are TGCGCCAGCAGACACCTCACAGACGCTATCTCCGAGCAGTACTTC.

The chain recombines TRBV7-2 with TRBJ1-6, with 9 nucleotides matching TRBD1. Trimming took 10 bases from V and 7 from J; bases not matched to a gene: 5. The V gene's germline CDR1 is SGHTA and CDR2 FQGNSA. This CDR3 has 13 amino acids. CDR3 region: CATAGQGNSPLHF. The CDR3 DNA sequence: TGTGCCACCGCGGGACAGGGCAATTCACCCCTCCACTTT.

This clonotype was observed many times. V is TRBV4-3 and J is TRBJ2-7, with D possibly TRBD2 on 6 matching bases. Germline V gene lookup returns CDR1 LGHNA and CDR2 YSLEER. V was trimmed by 0 bases and J by 4 bases, leaving 10 bases between them. This CDR3 is 14 amino acids long. The CDR3 is CASSQDPGVYEQYF. The CDR3 DNA reads as TGCGCCAGCAGCCAAGATCCGGGGGTGTACGAGCAGTACTTC.

This clonotype was found a few times. The rearrangement links TRBV3-1 to TRBJ1-2; TRBD1 aligns across 9 bases. Germline-derived CDR1 and CDR2 are LGHDT and YNNKEL (reference sequence). The CDR3 is 15 residues long. The junction had 4 bases not matched to a gene; V was cut back by 3 bases and J by 2 bases. DNA for the CDR3: TGTGCCAGCAGCCAGGGACAGGGAGCCAACTATGGCTACACCTTC. This translates into CASSQGQGANYGYTF.

In its sample, this clonotype was seen a few times. This sequence joins TRBV21-1 and TRBJ2-1; the table's TRBD2 call for D was not verified on the DNA. TRBV21-1 corresponds to a pseudogene. The CDR3 totals 14 residues. The CDR3 protein is CASSDREGNDEQFF. The CDR3 bases are TGTGCCAGCAGCGATAGGGAGGGGAACGATGAGCAGTTCTTC.

This chain uses TRBV5-5 with TRBJ2-1, with 10 bases lining up with TRBD2. The V gene end was trimmed by 4 bases and the J gene end by 16 bases; junction bases not matched to a gene: 11. Germline V CDR1 and CDR2: SGHKS, YYEKEE (reference sequence). CDR3 length equals 13 residues. DNA of the CDR3: TGTGCCAGCAGCCACAACGCAGCGGGGGGGCCCTTCTTC. Translated, it gives CASSHNAAGGPFF.

J is TRBJ2-5 and V is TRBV5-6; D might be TRBD2 (5 bases). Trimming shortened V by 1 base and J by 0 bases, and 10 bases separated the two germline ends. Per the germline V gene, CDR1 is SGHDT and CDR2 is YYEEEE. The CDR3 sequence is 15 residues long. The CDR3 sequence is CASSLRRLYQETQYF. CDR3 DNA sequence: TGTGCCAGCAGCTTGCGGAGGCTCTACCAAGAGACCCAGTACTTC.

This clonotype is a singleton in its sample. This rearrangement joins TRBV11-3 to TRBJ2-5; 11 bases agree with TRBD2. CDR3 size: 15 residues. J lost 5 bases, V lost 3 bases, and 5 bases had no gene match. Germline V gene sequence: CDR1 SGHNT, CDR2 YENEEA. CDR3 loop: CASSLASGGLETQYF. The CDR3 bases are TGTGCCAGCAGCTTGGCTAGCGGGGGGCTGGAGACCCAGTACTTC.

The chain is built from TRBV6-1 and TRBJ1-2; 9 positions match TRBD1. CDR3 length: 14 amino acids. Per the germline V gene, CDR1 is MNHNS and CDR2 is SASEGT. V lost 0 bases and J lost 4; bases outside the gene matches: 0. This CDR3 is CASSEAGQGYGYTF. The CDR3 coding sequence is TGTGCCAGCAGTGAAGCGGGACAGGGCTATGGCTACACCTTC.

This clonotype was counted at least ten times. This chain joins TRBV3-1 and TRBJ1-2; D is ambiguous. The length of the CDR3 is 14 residues. The V gene's germline CDR1 is LGHDT and CDR2 YNNKEL (reference sequence). The ends were cut back, 0 bases at V and 2 bases at J, with 7 bases in the middle. CDR3 sequence reads: CASSQDPGNYGYTF. Here the CDR3 DNA reads TGTGCCAGCAGCCAAGATCCAGGAAACTATGGCTACACCTTC.

This clonotype was detected ten times or more. V and J are TRBV12-3 or TRBV12-4 and TRBJ2-2; tentatively, D is TRBD2 (5 bases). This CDR3 has 14 residues. V was clipped by 8 bases and J by 4 bases, with 14 bases between them. The CDR3 nucleotides are TGTGCCAGCTCTTGGCTAGCTCCCACCGGGGAGCTGTTTTTT. Residues: CASSWLAPTGELFF.

This clonotype was detected ten times or more. This chain links TRBV7-8 with TRBJ2-7; 10 bases line up with TRBD1. The CDR3 consists of 12 residues. Germline V gene lookup returns CDR1 SGHVS and CDR2 FQNEAQ. V lost 5 bases, J lost 9 bases, and 4 bases stayed unmatched. In DNA form, the CDR3 reads TGTGCCAGCAGCCTGGGACAGGGGCGGCAGTACTTC. It specifies CASSLGQGRQYF. Complete variable domain (other parts from reference TRBV7-8 and TRBJ2-7): GAGVSQSPRYKVAKRGQDVALRCDPISGHVSLFWYQQALGQGPEFLTYFQNEAQLDKSGLPSDRFFAERPEGSVSTLKIQRTQQEDSAVYLCASSLGQGRQYFGPGTRLTVT.

The genes are TRBV19 and TRBJ2-1; D possibly corresponds to TRBD1 (5 bases). The CDR3 covers 16 residues. Germline V gene sequence: CDR1 LNHDA, CDR2 SQIVND (reference sequence). V lost 3 bases and J lost 8, with 20 bases in between. The CDR3 DNA reads as TGTGCCAGTAGTATTCTCCAGCTAAGTGGGGCCGATGAGCAGTTCTTC. Protein product: CASSILQLSGADEQFF.